What follows are 19 T cell receptor beta chains derived from one specimen sequenced in a study of Ad26.COV2.S vaccination and SARS-CoV-2 variants. TCRdb's copy holds only in-frame clones and misses some; the assay was immunoSEQ multiplex PCR. The table includes some 320,000 clones, more than 70% detected once. The sample's treatment: over 15 received Ad26.COV2.S at low or high dose, single or two shots; roughly 5 received placebo; per-sample allocation not given. On day 63 after the first injection, vaccine and placebo recipients gave samples. The sample here was peripheral blood, taken in a trial of Ad26.COV2.S vaccine versus placebo. The receptors come from a person aged 18-65 years who received the Ad26.COV2.S COVID-19 vaccine or a placebo.

The V call is TRBV2, the J call TRBJ2-3; D might be TRBD2 (5 bases). V gave up 6 bases and J gave up 1 base, with 11 bases separating them. The CDR3 spans 14 residues. CDR1 is SNHLY and CDR2 is FYNNEI in the germline V gene. CDR3 nucleotide sequence: TGTGCCAGCAGGCGCACGCGGGGCACAGATACGCAGTATTTT. Residues: CASRRTRGTDTQYF. The full variable domain, completed using reference TRBV2 and TRBJ2-3, is EPEVTQTPSHQVTQMGQEVILRCVPISNHLYFYWYRQILGQKVEFLVSFYNNEISEKSEIFDDQFSVERPDGSNFTLKIRSTKLEDSAMYFCASRRTRGTDTQYFGPGTRLTVL.

The gene calls are TRBV6-6 and TRBJ2-7; D is unclear. Germline CDR1 is MNHNY and CDR2 is SVGAGI (reference sequence). The length of the CDR3 is 15 residues. Trimming left V 8 bases short and J 0 bases short, with 17 bases between. The CDR3 sequence: CASRSHTTYSYEQYF. Written as DNA, the CDR3 is TGTGCCAGCCGGTCGCATACCACCTACTCCTACGAGCAGTACTTC.

The chain recombines TRBV5-4 with TRBJ2-6; D is unresolved. Germline V gene sequence: CDR1 SGHNT, CDR2 YYREEE (reference sequence). CDR3 size: 14 residues. V was trimmed by 4 bases and J by 0 bases, leaving 5 bases between them. In nucleotides, the CDR3 is TGTGCCAGCAGCCGGCTCTCTGGGGCCAACGTCCTGACTTTC. This sequence encodes CASSRLSGANVLTF.

The chain combines TRBV7-6 with TRBJ2-5, with TRBD1 matching 7 bases. This CDR3 contains 15 residues. Germline V gene lookup returns CDR1 SGHVS and CDR2 FNYEAQ. V lost 0 bases and J lost 4; bases outside the gene matches: 5. CDR3 coding DNA: TGTGCCAGCAGCTTAGCGCCAGCAGGGGGAGAGACCCAGTACTTC. It specifies CASSLAPAGGETQYF.

The V gene is TRBV3-1 (or the pseudogene TRBV3-2), the J gene TRBJ1-3; D not certain. V shed 4 bases and J shed 2 bases, with 15 bases lying between them. Looked up from germline, CDR1 is LGHDT and CDR2 is YNNKEL (reference sequence). CDR3 length equals 16 residues. CDR3 nucleotides: TGTGCCAGCAGCCCATACGGGGTGGCACCTGGAAACACCATATATTTT. This gives the protein CASSPYGVAPGNTIYF.

The chain carries TRBV4-1 and TRBJ1-1, with TRBD1 as a possible D gene (5 bases). V gave up 0 bases and J gave up 5 bases, with 19 bases separating them. The CDR3 is 17 residues long. Per the germline V gene, CDR1 is MGHRA and CDR2 is YSYEKL. CDR3 sequence: CASSQDLTGGMGTEAFF. The CDR3 DNA reads as TGCGCCAGCAGCCAAGATCTCACGGGGGGGATGGGAACTGAAGCTTTCTTT.

The chain is built from TRBV7-2 and TRBJ2-7, with D maybe TRBD1 (6 bases). V was cut by 5 bases and J by 7 bases, with 15 bases left in between. Germline CDR1 SGHTA, CDR2 FQGNSA. This CDR3 region has 13 residues. This CDR3 is CASSLPQGWEQYF. CDR3 sequence (DNA): TGTGCCAGCAGCCTTCCCCAGGGGTGGGAGCAGTACTTC.

V and J are TRBV10-3 and TRBJ1-3; no clear D. V lost 10 bases, J lost 0 bases, and 4 bases lay in between. This CDR3 is 11 amino acids long. Germline loops: CDR1 ENHRY, CDR2 SYGVKD. The CDR3 spells CATLSGNTIYF. The CDR3 DNA is TGTGCCACCCTCTCTGGAAACACCATATATTTT.

This chain links TRBV6-5 with TRBJ1-1; the D gene is possibly TRBD1 (5 bases). Germline V gives CDR1 MNHEY, CDR2 SVGAGI. The CDR3 has 12 residues. Trimming removed 8 bases at V and 4 bases at J, with 11 bases between. The chain's CDR3 is CASAWGGTEAFF. Written as DNA, the CDR3 is TGTGCCAGCGCTTGGGGGGGCACTGAAGCTTTCTTT.

The rearrangement links TRBV4-2 to TRBJ1-6; D is unclear. CDR3 length equals 13 residues. Trimming removed 0 bases at V and 10 bases at J, with 7 bases between. Germline CDR1 LGHNA, CDR2 YNFKEQ. CDR3 coding DNA: TGTGCCAGCAGCCAAGAATTTTCCTCACCCCTCCACTTT. Encoded protein: CASSQEFSSPLHF.

The rearrangement uses TRBV6-2 or TRBV6-3 and TRBJ2-1; D gene ambiguous. The CDR3 is 17 amino acids. The ends were cut back, 3 bases at V and 8 bases at J, with 23 bases in the middle. The germline V gene has CDR1 MNHEY and CDR2 SVGEGT. The CDR3 bases are TGTGCCAGCAGTTATAGTGGGTTGGCAGGACGAAGCGATGAGCAGTTCTTC. As protein: CASSYSGLAGRSDEQFF.

This clone has only one observation. The genes are TRBV15 and TRBJ2-1; D not resolved. The V and J ends lost 2 bases and 0 bases respectively, with 20 bases between them. CDR1 and CDR2 (germline): LNHNV, YYDKDF (reference sequence). The CDR3 contains 19 residues. DNA for the CDR3: TGTGCCACCAGCAGATCCCAGAGCCTTGACAAAGGCTCCTACAATGAGCAGTTCTTC. Translation: CATSRSQSLDKGSYNEQFF.

This clone was counted a single time. Written as DNA, the CDR3 is TGTGCCAGCAGTTCAGCAGGACCCTACGAGCAGTACTTC. This translates into CASSSAGPYEQYF. This sequence joins TRBV12-3 or TRBV12-4 and TRBJ2-7, with D unclear. Trimming took off 4 bases at V and 2 bases at J, with 9 bases between the two ends. The CDR3 runs to 13 residues.

The V gene is TRBV28, the J gene TRBJ1-5, with unresolved D. The CDR3 covers 14 residues. The V end lost 11 bases, the J end lost 2 bases, and 16 bases lay between the germline ends. The V gene's germline CDR1 is MDHEN and CDR2 SYDVKM. The CDR3 DNA follows: TGTGCCGCTCATTCTGGGAAGGGCAATCAGCCCCAGCATTTT. Translation gives CAAHSGKGNQPQHF.

Worth noting for this clone: The junction and the germline gene differ at one end; a read error may be behind it. V usage is TRBV5-1 and J usage is TRBJ2-2; perhaps D is TRBD1 or TRBD2 (6 bases each). The CDR3 has 13 residues. The V gene's germline CDR1 is SGHRS and CDR2 YFSETQ. CDR3 DNA: TGCGCAAGCAAGGGGGGGAACACCGGGGAGCTGTTTTTT. Translation gives CASKGGNTGELFF.

The genes are TRBV6-2 or TRBV6-3 and TRBJ1-1; D possibly corresponds to TRBD1 (6 bases). The CDR3 runs to 15 residues. CDR1 is MNHEY, CDR2 SVGEGT, per germline. Deletions cut 4 bases from V and 0 bases from J, with 12 bases between. The DNA for the CDR3 is TGTGCCAGCAGTTTCGTAGGGGGGATGAACACTGAAGCTTTCTTT. It codes for CASSFVGGMNTEAFF.

The chain couples TRBV5-6 to TRBJ2-5, with D perhaps TRBD2 (5 bases). The V gene's germline CDR1 is SGHDT and CDR2 YYEEEE. V lost 4 bases and J 2 bases, leaving 9 bases between the germline ends. The CDR3 is 13 residues long. The CDR3 bases are TGTGCCAGCAGCCACGAGCGGCAAGAGACCCAGTACTTC. Its translation is CASSHERQETQYF.

As for this clone: Other DNA sequences within the sample encode an identical CDR3. V gene TRBV6-2 or TRBV6-3 combines with J gene TRBJ1-2; possibly TRBD1 for D (5 bases). The ends were cut back, 5 bases at V and 4 bases at J, with 8 bases in the middle. Germline lookup yields CDR1 MNHEY and CDR2 SVGEGT. The CDR3 totals 12 residues. The CDR3 here is CASSSGGYGYTF. Written as DNA, the CDR3 is TGTGCCAGCAGTAGTGGGGGCTATGGCTACACCTTC.

This chain links TRBV12-2 with TRBJ2-1; TRBD2 is taken as the D call from the table, unchecked against the DNA. TRBV12-2 is a pseudogene. The CDR3 is 18 amino acids. This CDR3 reads CASRLVCGNHSSYNEQFF. The CDR3 DNA sequence: TGTGCAAGTCGCTTAGTGTGTGGTAACCATAGCTCCTACAATGAGCAGTTCTTC.